The 29 T cell receptor beta chains below all came from one sample that was sequenced in a study of blood T cell repertoires in COVID-19. Some clones are missing from TCRdb's copy, which holds only in-frame ones; the method was immunoSEQ multiplex PCR. Of 52,000 or so clones listed, about 80% are singletons. Sequencing was performed on peripheral blood. The origin of the receptors is a human donor in a cohort sampled during active COVID-19.

The V gene is TRBV19, the J gene TRBJ1-2; a weak D match, TRBD1 (6 bases). V lost 0 bases to trimming and J lost 8 bases, with 13 bases between them. CDR1 LNHDA and CDR2 SQIVND come from the germline V gene (reference sequence). The length of the CDR3 is 14 residues. This CDR3 is CASSIESGARGYTF. CDR3 in DNA: TGTGCCAGTAGTATAGAATCAGGGGCGCGCGGCTACACCTTC.

V is TRBV6-1 and J is TRBJ2-1; D is possibly TRBD1 (5 bases). The CDR3 is made up of 14 amino acids. V was trimmed by 1 base and J by 6 bases, leaving 10 bases between them. CDR1 and CDR2 (germline): MNHNS, SASEGT. The CDR3 DNA sequence: TGTGCCAGCAGTGAAGTGGACAAACTCAATGAGCAGTTCTTC. It is translated as CASSEVDKLNEQFF.

V and J are TRBV9 and TRBJ1-5; 7 nucleotides align to TRBD1. V lost 10 bases and J lost 0; bases outside the gene matches: 7. This CDR3 has 14 amino acids. Germline CDR1 reads SGDLS; CDR2 reads YYNGEE. CDR3 sequence: CAERDSYSNQPQHF. CDR3 nucleotide sequence: TGTGCCGAAAGGGACAGCTATAGCAATCAGCCCCAGCATTTT.

DNA of the CDR3: TGTGCCAGTAGTATAGGGGAGGGGTTGAAGACCCAGTACTTC. It yields the protein CASSIGEGLKTQYF. This rearrangement joins TRBV19 to TRBJ2-5, with 7 bases that match TRBD2. CDR3 length: 14 residues. V lost 1 base, J lost 6 bases, and 5 bases stayed unmatched. CDR1 is LNHDA, CDR2 SQIVND, per germline (reference sequence).

The chain recombines TRBV2 with TRBJ1-1; D might be TRBD1 (6 bases). Germline V gene data show CDR1 as SNHLY and CDR2 as FYNNEI. CDR3 length equals 13 residues. V lost 4 bases, J lost 1 base, and 7 bases lay in between. The CDR3 coding sequence is TGTGCCAGCAGTGGACAGGCGAACACTGAAGCTTTCTTT. Its translation: CASSGQANTEAFF.

CDR3 sequence (DNA): TGTGCCAGCAGTTACGACAGAACAGATACGCAGTATTTT. Protein sequence: CASSYDRTDTQYF. The chain employs TRBV6-7 and TRBJ2-3; D is perhaps TRBD1 (5 bases). TRBV6-7 is noted as an ORF with a role that remains uncertain. V was trimmed by 2 bases and J by 3 bases, leaving 6 bases between them. The CDR3 is 13 amino acids.

The V gene is TRBV19, the J gene TRBJ1-6, with 8 bases aligning to TRBD1. The J segment lost 13 bases and the V segment lost 7 bases, leaving 12 bases of the junction unmatched. Germline-derived CDR1 and CDR2 are LNHDA and SQIVND (reference sequence). CDR3 size: 14 residues. CDR3 coding DNA: TGTGCCAGTAAGGAACTTCAGGGGGCTTTCCCCCTCCACTTT. As protein: CASKELQGAFPLHF.

The chain links TRBV10-3 to TRBJ2-1; D is unclear. V was trimmed by 6 bases and J by 7 bases, leaving 10 bases between them. Germline values: CDR1 ENHRY, CDR2 SYGVKD. This CDR3 has 12 amino acids. CDR3 protein: CAISPNENEQFF. The CDR3 bases are TGTGCCATCAGCCCTAATGAAAATGAGCAGTTCTTC.

This clone was seen a handful of times. This rearrangement joins TRBV15 to TRBJ2-1; no clear D gene. The ends were cut back, 0 bases at V and 15 bases at J, with 18 bases in the middle. The germline gives CDR1 LNHNV, CDR2 YYDKDF (reference sequence). The CDR3 extends over 14 amino acids. This CDR3 reads CATSRDLSDPQRFF. The CDR3 DNA sequence: TGTGCCACCAGCAGAGATTTAAGCGATCCCCAACGGTTCTTC.

The chain recombines TRBV7-9 with TRBJ2-1, with D possibly TRBD1 on 5 matching bases. V was clipped by 2 bases and J by 8 bases, with 10 bases between them. The CDR3 covers 13 residues. The germline V gene encodes CDR1 SEHNR and CDR2 FQNEAQ (reference sequence). The CDR3 reads CASSLRGPDEQFF. DNA of the CDR3: TGTGCCAGCAGCTTAAGGGGTCCGGATGAGCAGTTCTTC.

V gene TRBV27 combines with J gene TRBJ1-3; D remains ambiguous. Per germline, CDR1 MNHEY and CDR2 SMNVEV (reference sequence). Trimming cost V 0 bases and J 8 bases, with 14 bases left between them. The CDR3 contains 15 residues. The CDR3: CASSLSLGLWDTIYF. CDR3 nucleotide sequence: TGTGCCAGCAGTTTATCGCTTGGACTGTGGGACACCATATATTTT.

The chain joins TRBV6-2 or TRBV6-3 to TRBJ1-5; the D gene is possibly TRBD1 (5 bases). CDR3 length: 15 residues. Between the trimmed V and J ends, which lost 7 bases and 7 bases, there was a span of 20 bases. The germline CDR1 and CDR2 sequences are MNHEY and SVGEGT. The CDR3 DNA follows: TGTGCCAGCACCCCGGGGGGGAAAGGACGGCAGCCCCAGCATTTT. Protein product: CASTPGGKGRQPQHF.

This chain links TRBV2 with TRBJ2-3; D might be TRBD1 (6 bases). The CDR3 totals 15 residues. V was clipped by 6 bases and J by 0 bases, with 13 bases between them. The germline CDR1 and CDR2 sequences are SNHLY and FYNNEI. The CDR3 reads CASSAGTHSTDTQYF. The CDR3 bases are TGTGCCAGCAGCGCCGGGACACATAGCACAGATACGCAGTATTTT.

The genes are TRBV5-1 and TRBJ1-6; possibly TRBD1 for D (5 bases). Germline CDR1 SGHRS, CDR2 YFSETQ. This CDR3 comprises 14 residues. Trimming cost V 4 bases and J 7 bases, with 12 bases left between them. The CDR3 DNA sequence: TGCGCCAGCAGCCACTGGGGCCCAAATTCACCCCTCCACTTT. This translates into CASSHWGPNSPLHF.

The gene calls are TRBV24-1 and TRBJ2-3, with D perhaps TRBD2 (7 bases). V was pared by 6 bases and J by 3 bases, with 18 bases between. The CDR3 runs 16 residues. Germline CDR1 and CDR2: KGHDR and SFDVKD. CDR3 residues: CATSPGGARGTDTQYF. CDR3 in DNA: TGTGCCACCAGTCCTGGGGGGGCCCGGGGTACAGATACGCAGTATTTT.

For the CDR3, the DNA is TGTGCCAGCAGCGTAGAGGGACAGTTCTACGAGCAGTACTTC. Its protein product is CASSVEGQFYEQYF. The chain carries TRBV9 and TRBJ2-7; TRBD1 matches at 7 bases. V lost 0 bases to trimming and J lost 3 bases; unmatched junction nucleotides: 3. The CDR3 loop spans 14 amino acids. Germline V lookup: CDR1 SGDLS, CDR2 YYNGEE.

V and J are TRBV30 and TRBJ1-1; TRBD1 might be the D (6 bases). This CDR3 has 14 amino acids. Germline V gene lookup returns CDR1 GTSNPN and CDR2 SVGIG (reference sequence). V shed 2 bases and J shed 0 bases, with 10 bases lying between them. The CDR3 loop is CAWSRGGLNTEAFF. The CDR3 DNA reads as TGTGCCTGGAGTAGGGGGGGCCTGAACACTGAAGCTTTCTTT. Full variable domain (rest looked up from reference TRBV30 and TRBJ1-1): SQTIHQWPATLVQPVGSPLSLECTVEGTSNPNLYWYRQAAGRGLQLLFYSVGIGQISSEVPQNLSASRPQDRQFILSSKKLLLSDSGFYLCAWSRGGLNTEAFFGQGTRLTVV.

The V and J genes are TRBV28 and TRBJ2-1; 8 bases are a match to TRBD2. J gave up 3 bases and V 3 bases, and 4 bases lay outside the gene matches. Germline V gene data show CDR1 as MDHEN and CDR2 as SYDVKM. This CDR3 has 15 residues. CDR3 sequence: CASSFSGKYYNEQFF. CDR3 DNA: TGTGCCAGCAGTTTTAGCGGGAAATACTACAATGAGCAGTTCTTC.

This clone appeared a few times. The chain links TRBV6-2 or TRBV6-3 to TRBJ2-3; 7 bases fit TRBD2. Germline V gene lookup returns CDR1 MNHEY and CDR2 SVGEGT. V lost 0 bases and J lost 6; bases outside the gene matches: 6. The length of the CDR3 is 15 residues. CDR3 nucleotides: TGTGCCAGCAGTTACTCCGGGACTACTGGGGATACGCAGTATTTT. It is translated as CASSYSGTTGDTQYF.

The chain links TRBV4-1 to TRBJ2-3; 8 bases map to TRBD2. The CDR3 contains 17 residues. V dropped 2 bases and J dropped 5; count of bases not matched to a gene: 12. Germline V gene lookup returns CDR1 MGHRA and CDR2 YSYEKL. CDR3 sequence (DNA): TGCGCCAGCAGCCAAAGGGGGACGGGGGGGCCAGGAGATACGCAGTATTTT. It codes for CASSQRGTGGPGDTQYF.

This chain links TRBV7-2 with TRBJ2-6, with D unresolved. Germline V CDR1 and CDR2: SGHTA, FQGNSA. V was pared by 8 bases and J by 0 bases, with 8 bases between. The CDR3 contains 14 residues. DNA for the CDR3: TGTGCCAGCGTAGTAACCTCTGGGGCCAACGTCCTGACTTTC. Translating it yields CASVVTSGANVLTF.

This rearrangement joins TRBV9 to TRBJ2-1, with D possibly TRBD1 on 5 matching bases. Per the germline V gene, CDR1 is SGDLS and CDR2 is YYNGEE. The CDR3 is 16 residues long. Deletions cut 3 bases from V and 0 bases from J, with 13 bases between. Here the CDR3 reads CASSASPRGSYNEQFF. CDR3 sequence (DNA): TGTGCCAGCAGCGCTTCACCTAGGGGCTCCTACAATGAGCAGTTCTTC.

The gene calls are TRBV7-9 and TRBJ2-5; D uncertain. The CDR3 contains 11 residues. Trimming took off 4 bases at V and 2 bases at J, with 2 bases between the two ends. The germline V gene has CDR1 SEHNR and CDR2 FQNEAQ (reference sequence). This CDR3 is CASSSQETQYF. In DNA form, the CDR3 reads TGTGCCAGCAGCTCTCAAGAGACCCAGTACTTC. Full variable domain (rest looked up from reference TRBV7-9 and TRBJ2-5): DTGVSQNPRHKITKRGQNVTFRCDPISEHNRLYWYRQTLGQGPEFLTYFQNEAQLEKSRLLSDRFSAERPKGSFSTLEIQRTEQGDSAMYLCASSSQETQYFGPGTRLLVL.

The rearrangement joins TRBV5-8 to TRBJ2-1; 7 bases agree with TRBD1. The CDR3 length is 16 residues. After removal of 3 bases from V and 0 bases from J, the junction contained 6 bases not matched to a gene. CDR1 is SGHTS and CDR2 is YDEGEE in the germline V gene. This CDR3 reads CASSSTGATSYNEQFF. DNA of the CDR3: TGTGCCAGCAGCTCAACAGGGGCAACCTCCTACAATGAGCAGTTCTTC. The complete variable domain, with remaining parts taken from reference TRBV5-8 and TRBJ2-1, reads EAGVTQSPTHLIKTRGQQATLRCSPISGHTSVYWYQQALGLGLQFLLWYDEGEERNRGNFPPRFSGRQFPNYSSELNVNALELEDSALYLCASSSTGATSYNEQFFGPGTRLTVL.

This clone was observed a few times. The CDR3 nucleotides are TGTGCCAGCTCACGAAATGGAGGTCAGCCCCAGCATTTT. Translating it yields CASSRNGGQPQHF. The rearrangement links TRBV18 to TRBJ1-5; D is unclear. The CDR3 length is 13 residues. Germline V gene data show CDR1 as KGHSH and CDR2 as LQKENI. The V and J ends lost 4 bases and 6 bases respectively, with 10 bases between them.

This rearrangement joins TRBV5-5 to TRBJ2-7; perhaps TRBD1 as D (6 bases). CDR3 size: 16 residues. The germline CDR1 and CDR2 sequences are SGHKS and YYEKEE (reference sequence). Trimming took off 6 bases at V and 2 bases at J, with 21 bases between the two ends. This chain's CDR3 is CASTLSPTAGAYEQYF. The DNA of the CDR3 is TGTGCCAGCACCCTTTCCCCTACAGCAGGGGCCTACGAGCAGTACTTC.

The gene calls are TRBV3-1 (or the pseudogene TRBV3-2) and TRBJ2-6; weak D call: TRBD2 (7 bases). The germline V gene has CDR1 LGHDT and CDR2 YNNKEL (reference sequence). The CDR3 is 17 residues long. Between the trimmed V and J ends, which lost 4 bases and 2 bases, there was a span of 15 bases. The CDR3 protein is CASSPFRGGTGANVLTF. CDR3 bases: TGTGCCAGCAGCCCCTTTAGGGGGGGCACTGGGGCCAACGTCCTGACTTTC.

The chain recombines TRBV3-1 (or the pseudogene TRBV3-2) with TRBJ1-5; weak D call: TRBD1 (6 bases). Trimming took off 3 bases at V and 0 bases at J, with 15 bases between the two ends. Per the germline V gene, CDR1 is LGHDT and CDR2 is YNNKEL (reference sequence). This CDR3 region has 17 residues. The CDR3 spells CASSHSFQGYSNQPQHF. As DNA, the CDR3 is TGTGCCAGCAGCCATTCCTTTCAGGGGTATAGCAATCAGCCCCAGCATTTT.

The chain combines TRBV27 with TRBJ1-5; the D gene is possibly TRBD1 (5 bases). Trimming took 4 bases from V and 7 from J, leaving 11 bases between them. There are 13 residues in the CDR3. Germline V gene lookup returns CDR1 MNHEY and CDR2 SMNVEV (reference sequence). CDR3 loop: CASSSFRGQPQHF. The CDR3 nucleotides are TGTGCCAGCAGTTCTTTTAGGGGACAGCCCCAGCATTTT.